This is a list of T cell receptor beta chains from one sample in a study of T-cell reconstitution after alpha-beta-depleted transplantation in children. MiXCR, applied by TCRdb to the PCR reads, yields one record per CDR3 protein. The sample holds hundreds of thousands of distinct CDR3 sequences; around 13% are singletons and the top ten take 0.79%. The material was PBMCs, obtained before TCRalphabeta/CD19-depleted stem cell transplant. The receptors were sampled from a girl aged 2 to 10 with congenital amegakaryocytic thrombocytopenia, due to receive a stem cell transplant. Each CDR3 is given with its conserved first and last residue. D genes are given only for firm matches. A row's size may be missing; if present it is once, few, many or a size class.

>-|TRBJ2-1|TRBV5-1|-
TGCGCCAGCAGCTTGGAAGCGGCTTCTCATGAGCAGTTCTTC
CASSLEAASHEQFF
>many|TRBJ2-2|TRBV5-1|TRBD2
TGCGCCAGCAAGACAGCGGGACTGAGCACCGGGGAGCTGTTTTTT
CASKTAGLSTGELFF
>-|TRBJ1-5|TRBV6-5|-
TGTGCCAGCAGTTCGGGTTTTAGCAATCAGCCCCAGCATTTT
CASSSGFSNQPQHF
>many|TRBJ2-6|TRBV20-1|TRBD1
TGCAGTGCTAGTGTTGACAGGGGAGGGGCCAACGTCCTGACTTTC
CSASVDRGGANVLTF
>many|TRBJ2-1|TRBV20-1|-
TGCAGTGCTAGTCGGCTCCCAGGCCAGGTGTGGGAGCAGTTCTTC
CSASRLPGQVWEQFF
>-|TRBJ2-6|TRBV3-1|-
TGTGCCAGCAGCCACCTTCAGCCGTCTGGGGCCAACGTCCTGACTTTC
CASSHLQPSGANVLTF
>many|TRBJ1-6|TRBV4-1|-
TGCGCCAGCAGCGTGAGCAATTCACCCCTCCACTTT
CASSVSNSPLHF
>many|TRBJ2-3|TRBV7-6|TRBD2
TGTGCCAGCAGCGAAACTAAGGGACTAGCGGGAGGCGGAGATACGCAGTATTTT
CASSETKGLAGGGDTQYF
>many|TRBJ2-7|TRBV20-1|-
TGCAGTGCTAGAATCCGAAACGTCGGCTCCTACGAGCAGTACTTC
CSARIRNVGSYEQYF
>many|TRBJ2-3|TRBV20-1|-
TGCAGTGCTGCCCCCCCGGGGGCAGCCCAAACAGATACGCAGTATTTT
CSAAPPGAAQTDTQYF
>many|TRBJ2-1|TRBV7-2|-
TGTGCCAGCAGCTTCAGGCGGCTATTTGAGCAGTTCTTC
CASSFRRLFEQFF
>-|TRBJ2-7|TRBV5-1|TRBD2
TGCGCCAGCAGCTTGCAGCGGGAACGCGAGCAGTACTTC
CASSLQREREQYF
>-|TRBJ2-7|TRBV18|TRBD1
TGTGCCAGCTCAGGACAGGGGGCAATTCTCTCCTACGAGCAGTACTTC
CASSGQGAILSYEQYF
>many|TRBJ2-3|TRBV2|-
TGTGCCAATCTTAGCGGCAGCACAGATACGCAGTATTTT
CANLSGSTDTQYF
>-|TRBJ2-7|TRBV25-1|-
TGTGCCAGCAGTGAAGGGTCGGTGCGCGGCCACGAGCAGTACTTC
CASSEGSVRGHEQYF
>few|TRBJ2-5|TRBV27|-
TGTGCCAGCAAGGGGGGCGCTGAGACCCAGTACTTC
CASKGGAETQYF
>-|TRBJ1-1|TRBV19|TRBD1
TGTGCCAGTAGTAACACAGGGGGACGAACGGAAGCTTTCTTT
CASSNTGGRTEAFF
>once|TRBJ2-1|TRBV30|-
TGTGCCCGGGACAGCAGACTAGCTGGTGAGCAGTTCTTC
CARDSRLAGEQFF
>few|TRBJ2-7|TRBV29-1|-
TGCAGCGTTGCCCCGGACCTACAGGGTACAAGACACGAGCAGTACTTC
CSVAPDLQGTRHEQYF
>-|TRBJ2-1|TRBV12-3/TRBV12-4|TRBD2
TGTGCCAGCAGCCCCCGGACTAGCAGAAATAGTGAGCAGTTCTTC
CASSPRTSRNSEQFF
>many|TRBJ1-5|TRBV10-2|-
TGCGCCAGCGGTGGGGTGAGCAATCAGCCCCAGCATTTT
CASGGVSNQPQHF
>many|TRBJ2-1|TRBV20-1|-
TGCAGTGCTAGAGATCTGGGCCCCCCCAATGAGCAGTTCTTC
CSARDLGPPNEQFF
>-|TRBJ1-6|TRBV20-1|-
TGCAGTGCTAGGAATCGTAGGCGGGACAAGGGAAATTCACCCCTCCACTTT
CSARNRRRDKGNSPLHF
>many|TRBJ1-1|TRBV20-1|-
TGCGCCCGGACCAGGGAGGGCCCTGAAGCTTTCTTT
CARTREGPEAFF
>many|TRBJ2-2|TRBV12-3/TRBV12-4|TRBD1
TGTGCCAGCACCTCGACAGGGACGAACACCGGGGAGCTGTTTTTT
CASTSTGTNTGELFF
>few|TRBJ2-5|TRBV20-1|-
TGCAGTGCTAGCCCGGGAAGGAACCAAGAGACCCAGTACTTC
CSASPGRNQETQYF
>-|TRBJ1-6|TRBV6-5|-
TGTGCCAGCAGTTATACCGACTTAGGACCCTTCGAAAATTCACCCCTCCACTTT
CASSYTDLGPFENSPLHF
>many|TRBJ2-5|TRBV5-1|-
TGCGCCAGCAGTTTCACCCAAGAGACCCAGTACTTC
CASSFTQETQYF
>many|TRBJ2-2|TRBV9|TRBD1
TGTGCCAGCAGCGCCAGGGGGCAGGTGAACACCGGGGAGCTGTTTTTT
CASSARGQVNTGELFF
>few|TRBJ2-3|TRBV14|TRBD2
TGTGCCAGCAGCTGGACGGGAGGTGGAGATACGCAGTATTTT
CASSWTGGGDTQYF
>many|TRBJ1-2|TRBV25-1|-
TGTGCCAGCAGTTCTCCGGCGCCCTATGGCTACACCTTC
CASSSPAPYGYTF
>few|TRBJ1-2|TRBV29-1|TRBD1
TGCAGCGTTGAAGATCTGGCAGGGGGGTATGGCGACACCTTC
CSVEDLAGGYGDTF
>-|TRBJ2-5|TRBV20-1|-
TGCAGTGCTAGAGATTTTTTCCAAGAGACCCAGTACTTC
CSARDFFQETQYF
>many|TRBJ2-3|TRBV20-1|TRBD1
TGCAGTGCTGGTCCGGGACAGGGTACCACAGATACGCAGTATTTT
CSAGPGQGTTDTQYF
>few|TRBJ2-1|TRBV20-1|TRBD2
TGCAGTGCTAGAGATCAGGGACTAGTATCCTACAATGAGCAGTTCTTC
CSARDQGLVSYNEQFF
>many|TRBJ1-1|TRBV7-8|-
TGTGCCAGCAGCTTCCCACCGTTGAACACTGAAGCTTTCTTT
CASSFPPLNTEAFF
>few|TRBJ2-1|TRBV15|TRBD1
TGTGCCACCAGCAGAGATCTTATGCGGGACAGGGGGAAGGATGAGCAGTTCTTC
CATSRDLMRDRGKDEQFF
>-|TRBJ1-5|TRBV5-6|-
TGTGCCAGCAGCGGGCCCCGGAGGAATCAGCCCCAGCATTTT
CASSGPRRNQPQHF
>-|TRBJ2-5|TRBV12-3/TRBV12-4|-
TGTGCCAGCAGTTTAGCTGCCCACAAAGAGACCCAGTACTTC
CASSLAAHKETQYF
>-|TRBJ2-3|TRBV29-1|TRBD2
TGCAGCGCTTCGACTAGCGGATTCACAGATACGCAGTATTTT
CSASTSGFTDTQYF
>-|TRBJ2-7|TRBV6-5|TRBD1
TGTGCCAGCAGTTCCTCAGCAGGGACAGGGGGCATTCACGAGCAGTACTTC
CASSSSAGTGGIHEQYF
>-|TRBJ2-1|TRBV27|-
TGTGCCAGCAGTCACGCCCCACTAGCAGCATCCTACAATGAGCAGTTCTTC
CASSHAPLAASYNEQFF
>-|TRBJ2-7|TRBV29-1|-
TGCAGCGTTGTCAACAGGGTTCCGGGCGAGCAGTACTTC
CSVVNRVPGEQYF
>-|TRBJ2-1|TRBV7-9|-
TGTGCCAGCAGCTTACAGGAGGACAATGAGCAGTTCTTC
CASSLQEDNEQFF
>many|TRBJ1-5|TRBV12-3/TRBV12-4|-
TGTGCCAGCAGAGCCCAGGGGAATCAGCCCCAGCATTTT
CASRAQGNQPQHF
>many|TRBJ2-2|TRBV7-9|-
TGTGCCAGCAGCTTAGACCACCGGAGGGCTGTGAACACCGGGGAGCTGTTTTTT
CASSLDHRRAVNTGELFF
>many|TRBJ2-2|TRBV20-1|TRBD2
TGCAGTGCTAGAGTGGGACTAGCGGGAGCCCACACCGGGGAGCTGTTTTTT
CSARVGLAGAHTGELFF
>many|TRBJ2-3|TRBV29-1|TRBD2
TGCAGCGTCGAACCCAGCGGGACCGGCACAGATACGCAGTATTTT
CSVEPSGTGTDTQYF
>many|TRBJ2-1|TRBV12-3/TRBV12-4|-
TGTGCCAGCAGTCTGGGTGGGGTTTACAATGAGCAGTTCTTC
CASSLGGVYNEQFF
>many|TRBJ1-1|TRBV20-1|-
TGCAGTGCTACCAGGACCGAGAACACTGAAGCTTTCTTT
CSATRTENTEAFF